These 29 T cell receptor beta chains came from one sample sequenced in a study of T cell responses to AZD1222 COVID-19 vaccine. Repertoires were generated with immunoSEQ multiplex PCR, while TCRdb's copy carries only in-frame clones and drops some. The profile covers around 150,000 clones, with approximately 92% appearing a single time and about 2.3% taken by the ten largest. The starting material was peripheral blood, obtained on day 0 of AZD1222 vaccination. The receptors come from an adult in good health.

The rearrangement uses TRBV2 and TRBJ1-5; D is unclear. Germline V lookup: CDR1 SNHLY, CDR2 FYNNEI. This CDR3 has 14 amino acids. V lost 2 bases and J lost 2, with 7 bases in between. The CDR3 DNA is TGTGCCAGCAGTGAAAGGACGGGCAATCAGCCCCAGCATTTT. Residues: CASSERTGNQPQHF.

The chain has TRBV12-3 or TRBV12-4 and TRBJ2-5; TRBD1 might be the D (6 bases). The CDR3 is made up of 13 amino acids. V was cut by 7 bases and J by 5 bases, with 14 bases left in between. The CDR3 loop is CASNLQGWETQYF. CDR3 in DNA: TGTGCCAGCAACCTACAGGGTTGGGAGACCCAGTACTTC.

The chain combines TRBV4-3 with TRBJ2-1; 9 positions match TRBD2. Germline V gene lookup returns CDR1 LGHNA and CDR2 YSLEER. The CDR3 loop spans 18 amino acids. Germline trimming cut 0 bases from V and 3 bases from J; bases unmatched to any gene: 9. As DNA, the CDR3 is TGCGCCAGCAGCCAAGATCTTTCGACTAGCGGATACTACAATGAGCAGTTCTTC. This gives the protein CASSQDLSTSGYYNEQFF.

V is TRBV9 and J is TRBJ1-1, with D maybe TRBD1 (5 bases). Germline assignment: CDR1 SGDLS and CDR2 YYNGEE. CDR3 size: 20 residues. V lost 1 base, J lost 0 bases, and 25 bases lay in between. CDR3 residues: CASSVYESIPWGLVNTEAFF. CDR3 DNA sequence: TGTGCCAGCAGCGTATACGAGTCCATACCTTGGGGCCTAGTGAACACTGAAGCTTTCTTT.

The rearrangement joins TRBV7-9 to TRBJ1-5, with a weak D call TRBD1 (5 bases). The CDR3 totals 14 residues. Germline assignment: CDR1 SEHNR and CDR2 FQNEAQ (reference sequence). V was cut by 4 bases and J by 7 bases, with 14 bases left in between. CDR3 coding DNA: TGTGCCAGCAGCTCGGGTGGGGCGATCCAGCCCCAGCATTTT. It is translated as CASSSGGAIQPQHF. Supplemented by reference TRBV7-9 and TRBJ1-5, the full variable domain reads DTGVSQNPRHKITKRGQNVTFRCDPISEHNRLYWYRQTLGQGPEFLTYFQNEAQLEKSRLLSDRFSAERPKGSFSTLEIQRTEQGDSAMYLCASSSGGAIQPQHFGDGTRLSIL.

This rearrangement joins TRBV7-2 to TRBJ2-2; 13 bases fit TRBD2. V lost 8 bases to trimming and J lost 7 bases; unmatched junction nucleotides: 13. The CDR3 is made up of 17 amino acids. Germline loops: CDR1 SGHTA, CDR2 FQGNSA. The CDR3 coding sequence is TGTGCCAGCCTATTCCCGGGACTAGCGGGGAGGGGCGGGGAGCTGTTTTTT. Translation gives CASLFPGLAGRGGELFF.

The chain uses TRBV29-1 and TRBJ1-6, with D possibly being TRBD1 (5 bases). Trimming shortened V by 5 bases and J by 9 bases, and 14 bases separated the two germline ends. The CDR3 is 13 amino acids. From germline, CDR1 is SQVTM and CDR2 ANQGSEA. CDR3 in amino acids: CSVSVGEGSPLHF. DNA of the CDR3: TGCAGCGTTAGCGTGGGGGAGGGTTCACCCCTCCACTTT.

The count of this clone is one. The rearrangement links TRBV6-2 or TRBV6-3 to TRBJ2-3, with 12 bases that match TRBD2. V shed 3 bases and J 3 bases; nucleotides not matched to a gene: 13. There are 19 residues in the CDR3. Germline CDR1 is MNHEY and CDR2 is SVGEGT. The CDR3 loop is CASSYTSSGRAGWTDTQYF. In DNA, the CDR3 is TGTGCCAGCAGTTATACGTCTAGCGGGAGGGCCGGTTGGACAGATACGCAGTATTTT.

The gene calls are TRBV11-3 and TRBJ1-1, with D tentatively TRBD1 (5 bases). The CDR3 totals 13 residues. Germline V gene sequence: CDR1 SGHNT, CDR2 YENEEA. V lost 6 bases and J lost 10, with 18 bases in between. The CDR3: CASRPTDVTRAFF. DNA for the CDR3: TGTGCCAGCAGGCCGACAGACGTCACGAGAGCTTTCTTT.

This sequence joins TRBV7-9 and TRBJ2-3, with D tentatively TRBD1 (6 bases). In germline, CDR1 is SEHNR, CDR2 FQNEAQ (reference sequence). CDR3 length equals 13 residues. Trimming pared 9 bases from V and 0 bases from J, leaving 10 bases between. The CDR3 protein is CASRGTSTDTQYF. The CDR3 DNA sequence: TGTGCCAGTAGGGGGACGAGCACAGATACGCAGTATTTT.

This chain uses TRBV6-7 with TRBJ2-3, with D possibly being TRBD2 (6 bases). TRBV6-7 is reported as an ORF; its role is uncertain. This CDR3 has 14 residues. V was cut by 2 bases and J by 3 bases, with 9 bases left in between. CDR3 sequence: CASSYQGGTDTQYF. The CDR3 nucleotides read TGTGCCAGCAGTTACCAGGGAGGTACAGATACGCAGTATTTT.

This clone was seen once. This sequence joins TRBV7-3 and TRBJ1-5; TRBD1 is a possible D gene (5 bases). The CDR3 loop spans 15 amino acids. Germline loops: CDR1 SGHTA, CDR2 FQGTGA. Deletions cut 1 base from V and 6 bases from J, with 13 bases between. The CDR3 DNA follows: TGTGCCAGCAGCTTAATGCCAGGGTCGGGTCAGCCCCAGCATTTT. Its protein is CASSLMPGSGQPQHF.

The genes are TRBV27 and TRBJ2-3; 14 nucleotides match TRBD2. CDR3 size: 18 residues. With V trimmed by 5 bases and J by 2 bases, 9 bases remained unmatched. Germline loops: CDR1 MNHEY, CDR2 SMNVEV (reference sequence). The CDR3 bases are TGTGCCAGCAGTCCAGGACTAGCGGGAGGCGTCTACACAGATACGCAGTATTTT. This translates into CASSPGLAGGVYTDTQYF.

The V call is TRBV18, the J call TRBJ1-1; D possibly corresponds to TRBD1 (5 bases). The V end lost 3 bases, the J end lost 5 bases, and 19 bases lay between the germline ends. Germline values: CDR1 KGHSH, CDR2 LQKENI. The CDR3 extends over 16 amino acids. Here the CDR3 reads CASSPSQRDFQTEAFF. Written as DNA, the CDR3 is TGTGCCAGCTCACCTTCGCAAAGGGACTTCCAAACTGAAGCTTTCTTT.

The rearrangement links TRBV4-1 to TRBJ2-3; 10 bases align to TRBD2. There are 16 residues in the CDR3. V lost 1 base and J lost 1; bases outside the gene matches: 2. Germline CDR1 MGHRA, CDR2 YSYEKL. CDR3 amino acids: CASSQALAGGTDTQYF. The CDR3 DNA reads TGCGCCAGCAGCCAAGCTCTAGCGGGAGGCACAGATACGCAGTATTTT.

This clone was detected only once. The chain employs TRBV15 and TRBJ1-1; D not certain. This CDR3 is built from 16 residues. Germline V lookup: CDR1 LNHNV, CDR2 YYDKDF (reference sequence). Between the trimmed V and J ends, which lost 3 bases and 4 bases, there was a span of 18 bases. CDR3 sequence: CATSSLLTVKITEAFF. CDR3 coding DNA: TGTGCCACCAGCAGCTTACTGACGGTTAAGATCACTGAAGCTTTCTTT. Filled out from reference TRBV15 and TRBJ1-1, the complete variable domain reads DAMVIQNPRYQVTQFGKPVTLSCSQTLNHNVMYWYQQKSSQAPKLLFHYYDKDFNNEADTPDNFQSRRPNTSFCFLDIRSPGLGDTAMYLCATSSLLTVKITEAFFGQGTRLTVV.

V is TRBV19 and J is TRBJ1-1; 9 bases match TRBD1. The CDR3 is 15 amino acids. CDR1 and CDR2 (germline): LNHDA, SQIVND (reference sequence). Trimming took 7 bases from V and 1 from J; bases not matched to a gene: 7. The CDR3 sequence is CASTGTGLKNTEAFF. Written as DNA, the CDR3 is TGTGCCAGTACCGGGACAGGGTTGAAGAACACTGAAGCTTTCTTT.

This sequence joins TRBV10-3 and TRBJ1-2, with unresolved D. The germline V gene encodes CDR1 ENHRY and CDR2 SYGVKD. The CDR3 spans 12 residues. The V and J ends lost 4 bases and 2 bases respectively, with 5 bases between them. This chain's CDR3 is CAISGPNYGYTF. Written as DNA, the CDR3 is TGTGCCATCAGTGGACCGAACTATGGCTACACCTTC.

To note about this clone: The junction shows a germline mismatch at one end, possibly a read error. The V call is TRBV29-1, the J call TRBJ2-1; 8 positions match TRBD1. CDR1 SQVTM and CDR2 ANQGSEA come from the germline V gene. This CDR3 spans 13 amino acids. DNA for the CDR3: TGCAGCGTCGAAGATGGACAGGGTAGTGAGCAGTTCTTC. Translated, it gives CSVEDGQGSEQFF.

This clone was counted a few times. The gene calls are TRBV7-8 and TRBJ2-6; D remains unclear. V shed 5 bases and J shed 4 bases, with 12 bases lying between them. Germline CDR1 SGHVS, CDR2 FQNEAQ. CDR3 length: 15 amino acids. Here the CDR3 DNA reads TGTGCCAGCAGCCCAAGAATAGTAGGGGCCAACGTCCTGACTTTC. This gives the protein CASSPRIVGANVLTF.

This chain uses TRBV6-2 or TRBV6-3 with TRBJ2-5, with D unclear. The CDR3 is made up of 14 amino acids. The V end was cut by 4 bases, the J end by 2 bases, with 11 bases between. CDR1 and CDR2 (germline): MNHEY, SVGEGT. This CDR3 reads CASSFQGPQETQYF. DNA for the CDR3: TGTGCCAGCAGTTTCCAAGGCCCACAAGAGACCCAGTACTTC.

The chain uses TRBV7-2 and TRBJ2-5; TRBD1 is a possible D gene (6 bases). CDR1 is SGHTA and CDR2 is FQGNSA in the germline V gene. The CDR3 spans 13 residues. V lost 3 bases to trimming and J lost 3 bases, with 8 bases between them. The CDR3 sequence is CASSFYREETQYF. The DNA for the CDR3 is TGTGCCAGCAGCTTTTACAGGGAAGAGACCCAGTACTTC.

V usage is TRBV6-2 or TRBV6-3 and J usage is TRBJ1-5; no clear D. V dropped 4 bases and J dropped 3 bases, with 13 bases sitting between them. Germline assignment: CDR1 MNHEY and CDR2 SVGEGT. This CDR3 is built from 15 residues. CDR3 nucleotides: TGTGCCAGCAGTTTAGGACGGGCCTACAATCAGCCCCAGCATTTT. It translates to CASSLGRAYNQPQHF.

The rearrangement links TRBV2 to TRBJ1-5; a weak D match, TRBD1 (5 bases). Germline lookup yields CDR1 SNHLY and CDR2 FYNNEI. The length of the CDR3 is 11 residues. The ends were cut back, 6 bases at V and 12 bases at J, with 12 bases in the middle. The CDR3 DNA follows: TGTGCCAGCAGAGAACAGGCTGGCCAGCATTTT. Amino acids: CASREQAGQHF.

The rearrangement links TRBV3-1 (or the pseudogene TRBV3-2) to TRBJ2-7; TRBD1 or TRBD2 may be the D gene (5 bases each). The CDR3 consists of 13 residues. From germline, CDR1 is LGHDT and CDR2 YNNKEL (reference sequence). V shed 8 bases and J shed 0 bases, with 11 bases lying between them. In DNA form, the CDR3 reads TGTGCCAGCGGGGACGCCAACTCCTACGAGCAGTACTTC. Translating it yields CASGDANSYEQYF.

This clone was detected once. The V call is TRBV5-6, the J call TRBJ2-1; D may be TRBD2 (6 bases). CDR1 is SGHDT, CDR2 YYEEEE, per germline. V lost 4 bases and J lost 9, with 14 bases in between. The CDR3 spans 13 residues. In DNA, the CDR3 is TGTGCCAGCAGCCTCGGAGGGCCTAGTGAGCAGTTCTTC. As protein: CASSLGGPSEQFF.

CDR3 protein: CASSPDRWLSGNTIYF. In nucleotides, the CDR3 is TGTGCCAGTAGTCCTGACAGGTGGCTCTCTGGAAACACCATATATTTT. V usage is TRBV19 and J usage is TRBJ1-3, with D possibly TRBD1 on 6 matching bases. Trimming pared 5 bases from V and 0 bases from J, leaving 14 bases between. Germline V lookup: CDR1 LNHDA, CDR2 SQIVND (reference sequence). This CDR3 has 16 amino acids. Filled out from reference TRBV19 and TRBJ1-3, the complete variable domain reads DGGITQSPKYLFRKEGQNVTLSCEQNLNHDAMYWYRQDPGQGLRLIYYSQIVNDFQKGDIAEGYSVSREKKESFPLTVTSAQKNPTAFYLCASSPDRWLSGNTIYFGEGSWLTVV.

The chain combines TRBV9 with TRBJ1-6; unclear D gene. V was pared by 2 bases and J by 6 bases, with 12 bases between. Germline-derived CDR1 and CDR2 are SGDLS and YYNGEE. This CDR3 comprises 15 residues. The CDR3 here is CASSVVGQLNSPLHF. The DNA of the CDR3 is TGTGCCAGCAGCGTTGTTGGCCAGCTTAATTCACCCCTCCACTTT.

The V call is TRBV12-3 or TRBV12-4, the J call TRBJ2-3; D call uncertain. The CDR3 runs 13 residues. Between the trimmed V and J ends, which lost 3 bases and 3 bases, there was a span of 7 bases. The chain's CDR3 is CASSFLRTDTQYF. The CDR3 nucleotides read TGTGCCAGCAGTTTTCTGCGAACAGATACGCAGTATTTT.